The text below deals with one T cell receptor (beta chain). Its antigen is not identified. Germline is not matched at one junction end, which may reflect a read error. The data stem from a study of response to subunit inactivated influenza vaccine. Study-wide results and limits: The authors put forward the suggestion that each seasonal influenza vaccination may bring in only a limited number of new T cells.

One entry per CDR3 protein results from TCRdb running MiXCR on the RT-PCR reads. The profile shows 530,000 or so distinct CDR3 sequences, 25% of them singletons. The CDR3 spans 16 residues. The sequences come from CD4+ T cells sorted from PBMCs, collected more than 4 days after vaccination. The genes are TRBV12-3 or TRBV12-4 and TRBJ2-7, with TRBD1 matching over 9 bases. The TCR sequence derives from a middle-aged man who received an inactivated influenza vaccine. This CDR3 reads CASRLAGTGMLYEQYF. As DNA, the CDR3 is TGTGCCAGCAGATTAGCTGGGACAGGGATGTTATACGAGCAGTACTTC.